Shown below are 24 T cell receptor beta chains from a single sample sequenced in a study of shared clonotypes between healthy human individuals. Libraries were prepared by immunoSEQ multiplex PCR; TCRdb keeps only in-frame clonotypes and omits some of them. This table has 2.3 million or so clones, just over 90% appearing once. What was sequenced was naive CD4+ T cells from PBMCs. Subset defined: CD45RA+ positively selected. These receptors were collected from a young man in good health. Some clones in this sample may be carry-over from other donors' samples.

In its sample, this clone was seen a few times. The chain has TRBV2 and TRBJ1-2, with D hard to call. Germline-derived CDR1 and CDR2 are SNHLY and FYNNEI. V was pared by 4 bases and J by 2 bases, with 5 bases between. The CDR3 length is 12 residues. CDR3 in DNA: TGTGCCAGCAGTGTCAGAAACTATGGCTACACCTTC. It yields the protein CASSVRNYGYTF.

This clone has only one observation. This chain connects TRBV15 to TRBJ2-4; D possibly corresponds to TRBD2 (5 bases). Looked up from germline, CDR1 is LNHNV and CDR2 is YYDKDF (reference sequence). Trimming cost V 0 bases and J 8 bases, with 14 bases left between them. The CDR3 has 15 amino acids. The CDR3 sequence: CATSRDHIKEDIQYF. CDR3 nucleotides: TGTGCCACCAGCAGAGATCATATCAAGGAGGACATTCAGTACTTC.

The chain has TRBV30 and TRBJ1-2, with TRBD1 as a possible D gene (5 bases). Germline CDR1 is GTSNPN and CDR2 is SVGIG (reference sequence). Trimming removed 0 bases at V and 0 bases at J, with 14 bases between. CDR3 length: 16 amino acids. The CDR3 DNA reads as TGTGCCTGGAGTGTACCGGGGTCAGGGCCTAACTATGGCTACACCTTC. Protein: CAWSVPGSGPNYGYTF.

This clone was seen more than once but under ten times. Other DNA sequences from this sample encode an identical CDR3 as well. The gene calls are TRBV9 and TRBJ2-2, with 9 bases that match TRBD1. V shed 0 bases, J shed 1 base, and the junction held 1 base outside the gene matches. The CDR3 extends over 16 amino acids. Looked up from germline, CDR1 is SGDLS and CDR2 is YYNGEE. The CDR3: CASSVAGQGNTGELFF. The CDR3 DNA reads TGTGCCAGCAGCGTAGCGGGACAGGGGAACACCGGGGAGCTGTTTTTT.

CDR3 in DNA: TGCGCCACCCTTCCCGGGACAGTGGGCAGCACCGGGGAGCTGTTTTTT. Translation: CATLPGTVGSTGELFF. The chain carries TRBV5-1 and TRBJ2-2; 7 positions match TRBD1. The CDR3 sequence is 16 residues long. The germline gives CDR1 SGHRS, CDR2 YFSETQ. J gave up 4 bases and V 9 bases, and 15 bases lay outside the gene matches.

This chain links TRBV6-5 with TRBJ1-4; D is undetermined. CDR1 is MNHEY, CDR2 SVGAGI, per germline. There are 13 residues in the CDR3. Deletions cut 6 bases from V and 0 bases from J, with 5 bases between. Here the CDR3 DNA reads TGTGCCAGCAGCCCCGCAACTAATGAAAAACTGTTTTTT. Residues: CASSPATNEKLFF.

This clone occurred once. This chain uses TRBV6-5 with TRBJ2-5; D may be TRBD2 (6 bases). Germline CDR1 reads MNHEY; CDR2 reads SVGAGI. Between the trimmed V and J ends, which lost 2 bases and 5 bases, there was a span of 12 bases. The CDR3 is 14 residues long. CDR3: CASSYIGSGETQYF. CDR3 DNA sequence: TGTGCCAGCAGTTACATCGGGAGCGGGGAGACCCAGTACTTC.

The V and J genes are TRBV11-3 and TRBJ2-1, with TRBD2 matching 10 bases. Trimming removed 5 bases from V and 2 bases from J; junction bases left unmatched: 3. Germline V CDR1 and CDR2: SGHNT, YENEEA. The CDR3 is made up of 15 amino acids. The CDR3 protein is CASSPSGGAYNEQFF. The DNA of the CDR3 is TGTGCCAGCAGCCCAAGCGGGGGGGCCTACAATGAGCAGTTCTTC.

The CDR3 DNA reads TGTGCCAGTAGTATAGTGGGGGACCACATGAACACTGAAGCTTTCTTT. This gives the protein CASSIVGDHMNTEAFF. The chain uses TRBV19 and TRBJ1-1, with a tentative D call TRBD1 (5 bases). From germline, CDR1 is LNHDA and CDR2 SQIVND (reference sequence). The CDR3 totals 16 residues. V shed 1 base and J shed 0 bases, with 12 bases lying between them.

The rearrangement joins TRBV27 to TRBJ2-7, with D perhaps assigned TRBD1 or TRBD2 (5 bases each). Trimming took 4 bases from V and 9 from J, leaving 19 bases between them. Germline assignment: CDR1 MNHEY and CDR2 SMNVEV (reference sequence). The CDR3 extends over 14 amino acids. DNA for the CDR3: TGTGCCAGCAGTTCCCTCCAACTGGGTGGGGGGCAGTACTTC. Its translation: CASSSLQLGGGQYF.

This chain joins TRBV5-1 and TRBJ2-2, with TRBD1 matching over 10 bases. The ends lost 4 bases at V and 4 bases at J; junction bases unmatched: 4. The germline gives CDR1 SGHRS, CDR2 YFSETQ. The CDR3 is 15 amino acids. CDR3 residues: CASSIRQGATGELFF. CDR3 nucleotides: TGCGCCAGCAGCATCCGACAGGGGGCCACCGGGGAGCTGTTTTTT.

The chain is built from TRBV7-9 and TRBJ1-1; 8 bases fit TRBD1. The V and J ends lost 4 bases and 11 bases, in that order; junction bases with no gene match: 9. Germline V gene sequence: CDR1 SEHNR, CDR2 FQNEAQ (reference sequence). The CDR3 covers 13 residues. CDR3 loop: CASSSRDRRRAFF. CDR3 coding DNA: TGTGCCAGCAGCTCCCGGGACAGGCGGCGGGCTTTCTTT. The full variable domain, with the rest looked up from reference TRBV7-9 and TRBJ1-1, is DTGVSQNPRHKITKRGQNVTFRCDPISEHNRLYWYRQTLGQGPEFLTYFQNEAQLEKSRLLSDRFSAERPKGSFSTLEIQRTEQGDSAMYLCASSSRDRRRAFFGQGTRLTVV.

On this clone itself: Additional DNA sequences in this sample encode the identical CDR3. The chain uses TRBV9 and TRBJ1-2; D not resolved. Germline loops: CDR1 SGDLS, CDR2 YYNGEE. This CDR3 has 12 residues. Trimming shortened V by 3 bases and J by 0 bases, and 3 bases separated the two germline ends. CDR3: CASSGPNYGYTF. The DNA of the CDR3 is TGTGCCAGCAGCGGACCTAACTATGGCTACACCTTC. The whole variable domain, filled in from reference TRBV9 and TRBJ1-2, reads DSGVTQTPKHLITATGQRVTLRCSPRSGDLSVYWYQQSLDQGLQFLIQYYNGEERAKGNILERFSAQQFPDLHSELNLSSLELGDSALYFCASSGPNYGYTFGSGTRLTVV.

The chain has TRBV2 and TRBJ2-1; no clear D. Germline V gene sequence: CDR1 SNHLY, CDR2 FYNNEI. V lost 7 bases to trimming and J lost 1 base, with 8 bases between them. This CDR3 region has 13 residues. In DNA form, the CDR3 reads TGTGCCAGCACATCGATGTCCTACAATGAGCAGTTCTTC. It encodes CASTSMSYNEQFF.

The genes are TRBV19 and TRBJ2-2; TRBD2 matches 7 bases. Germline-derived CDR1 and CDR2 are LNHDA and SQIVND (reference sequence). The CDR3 length is 16 residues. V was clipped by 6 bases and J by 6 bases; unmatched bases: 13. The CDR3 nucleotides are TGTGCCAGTAGCCTAGGAGGACTAGGGTTGGCCGGGGAGCTGTTTTTT. As protein: CASSLGGLGLAGELFF.

V gene TRBV6-6 combines with J gene TRBJ1-2, with 9 bases lining up with TRBD1. The germline gives CDR1 MNHNY, CDR2 SVGAGI (reference sequence). The V gene end was trimmed by 8 bases and the J gene end by 8 bases; junction bases not matched to a gene: 6. The CDR3 is made up of 12 amino acids. The CDR3 protein is CASGGQGLGYTF. The CDR3 DNA sequence: TGTGCCAGCGGAGGACAGGGGTTAGGCTACACCTTC.

V usage is TRBV9 and J usage is TRBJ2-2; D not resolved. The ends were cut back, 6 bases at V and 5 bases at J, with 17 bases in the middle. The germline V gene has CDR1 SGDLS and CDR2 YYNGEE. The CDR3 covers 15 residues. CDR3 DNA: TGTGCCAGCAATAACCTCATGAGTTGGACCGGGGAGCTGTTTTTT. Encoded protein: CASNNLMSWTGELFF. The full variable domain, its missing parts supplied by reference TRBV9 and TRBJ2-2, is DSGVTQTPKHLITATGQRVTLRCSPRSGDLSVYWYQQSLDQGLQFLIQYYNGEERAKGNILERFSAQQFPDLHSELNLSSLELGDSALYFCASNNLMSWTGELFFGEGSRLTVL.

On this clone: The sample carries other DNA sequences with the same CDR3. The rearrangement uses TRBV18 and TRBJ1-2; a possible D gene is TRBD1 (5 bases). CDR1 KGHSH and CDR2 LQKENI come from the germline V gene. The germline V and J ends were trimmed by 0 bases and 3 bases, with 5 bases remaining between them. This CDR3 contains 13 residues. CDR3 nucleotides: TGTGCCAGCTCACCACCCAGGGACTATGGCTACACCTTC. The encoded protein is CASSPPRDYGYTF.

This clone has just one count. The chain employs TRBV4-2 and TRBJ2-7, with TRBD2 as a possible D gene (8 bases). Deletions cut 6 bases from V and 3 bases from J, with 21 bases between. The CDR3 has 16 amino acids. The germline CDR1 and CDR2 sequences are LGHNA and YNFKEQ. In DNA form, the CDR3 reads TGTGCCAGCAGTACGGGGGGGACAGAGGAAGGCTACGAGCAGTACTTC. This encodes CASSTGGTEEGYEQYF.

This clone appeared a few times. The chain couples TRBV2 to TRBJ2-1; D is perhaps TRBD1 (6 bases). CDR3 length equals 13 residues. Germline-derived CDR1 and CDR2 are SNHLY and FYNNEI. Trimming shortened V by 9 bases and J by 6 bases, and 15 bases separated the two germline ends. In nucleotides, the CDR3 is TGTGCCAGTAGTAACGAACAGGGCAATGAGCAGTTCTTC. As protein: CASSNEQGNEQFF.

The chain links TRBV18 to TRBJ2-7; weak D call: TRBD1 (6 bases). The CDR3 runs 12 residues. Germline-derived CDR1 and CDR2 are KGHSH and LQKENI. V lost 0 bases, J lost 6 bases, and 6 bases lay in between. The CDR3 sequence is CASSPPGAEQYF. CDR3 DNA: TGTGCCAGCTCACCACCGGGGGCCGAGCAGTACTTC.

This sequence joins TRBV6-5 and TRBJ1-5; D is possibly TRBD1 (5 bases). Per the germline V gene, CDR1 is MNHEY and CDR2 is SVGAGI. With 6 bases removed from V and 3 bases from J, the gap between germline ends came to 9 bases. This CDR3 spans 13 amino acids. For the CDR3, the DNA is TGTGCCAGCAGGCGACAGATCAATCAGCCCCAGCATTTT. This sequence encodes CASRRQINQPQHF.

The chain joins TRBV9 to TRBJ2-7, with D possibly matching TRBD1 (6 bases). The CDR3 runs 15 residues. The ends were cut back, 3 bases at V and 3 bases at J, with 16 bases in the middle. The germline gives CDR1 SGDLS, CDR2 YYNGEE. The CDR3 DNA reads TGTGCCAGCAGCGCGCAGGGGTCTTCCGGCTACGAGCAGTACTTC. Its protein is CASSAQGSSGYEQYF.

With regard to this clone: This sample includes further DNA sequences coding for the same CDR3. The V call is TRBV4-3, the J call TRBJ2-5, with a possible D match to TRBD2 (5 bases). The germline V and J ends were trimmed by 4 bases and 5 bases, with 8 bases remaining between them. The length of the CDR3 is 12 residues. CDR1 LGHNA and CDR2 YSLEER come from the germline V gene. The CDR3 DNA reads as TGCGCCAGCAGCCGAACGGGGGAGACCCAGTACTTC. Protein sequence: CASSRTGETQYF.